This T cell receptor beta chain was identified in a study of cytomegalovirus exposure and HLA in healthy donors. Study observations and caveats: Common viral pathogens were later found to be apparently linked to several of the most significant clusters.

About this clone: Its specificity is unknown.

Each of the donors was a healthy bone marrow donor. Primers for the PCR totalled 60 Vbeta and 13 Jbeta. Only in-frame clones appear in the TCRdb table, and some are missing; sequencing was by immunoSEQ multiplex PCR. The data show 95,000 to 150,000 clones, over 75% seen once. This TCR was recovered from a man under 40 in good health and CMV-seronegative. Sequences were obtained from PBMCs.

The CDR3 loop reads CASSLAGRRGVNPSNEQFF. The CDR3 nucleotides read TGTGCCAGCAGTTTGGCGGGACGGCGAGGGGTCAACCCTTCCAATGAGCAGTTCTTC. The J gene is TRBJ2-1, the V gene TRBV28, with a tentative D call TRBD2 (6 bases). The V gene's germline CDR1 is MDHEN and CDR2 SYDVKM. CDR3 size: 19 residues. V was pared by 3 bases and J by 6 bases, with 27 bases between. Full variable domain (remainder filled in from reference TRBV28 and TRBJ2-1): DVKVTQSSRYLVKRTGEKVFLECVQDMDHENMFWYRQDPGLGLRLIYFSYDVKMKEKGDIPEGYSVSREKKERFSLILESASTNQTSMYLCASSLAGRRGVNPSNEQFFGPGTRLTVL.